The next 8 T cell receptor beta chains were all read from a single sample in a study of metastatic and nonmetastatic thyroid tumors. Each patient went into thyroid surgery without having received any treatment. With MiXCR, TCRdb called clones anew from the PCR reads. Among about 39,000 clones listed, 15% to 20% were seen once. Input material: blood. These TCRs come from a female donor with papillary thyroid cancer or a benign thyroid nodule (not recorded which). Some clones in this sample may be carry-over from other donors' samples.

This clone has more than one count but fewer than ten. The rearrangement links TRBV10-3 to TRBJ2-1; 9 positions agree with TRBD2. Germline V gives CDR1 ENHRY, CDR2 SYGVKD. The V and J ends lost 6 bases and 7 bases, in that order; junction bases with no gene match: 4. There are 13 residues in the CDR3. The DNA of the CDR3 is TGTGCCATCAGAAGCGGGGGGACGAATGAGCAGTTCTTC. Protein product: CAIRSGGTNEQFF.

There are many counts of this clone. J is TRBJ2-6 and V is TRBV7-7; 11 positions agree with TRBD1. The CDR3 has 16 residues. Germline V CDR1 and CDR2: SSHAT, FNYEAQ (reference sequence). With 8 bases clipped from V and 4 bases from J, the junction kept 7 bases outside the gene matches. The CDR3 DNA sequence: TGTGCCAGCGGCCGCGGACAGGGGGCCGGGGCCAACGTCCTGACTTTC. Protein sequence: CASGRGQGAGANVLTF.

Only a few counts were recorded for this clone. V is TRBV24-1 and J is TRBJ2-2; tentative D call: TRBD2 (6 bases). Per the germline V gene, CDR1 is KGHDR and CDR2 is SFDVKD. This CDR3 is 12 amino acids long. CDR3: CVTRDYTGELFF. The CDR3 bases are TGTGTCACAAGGGACTACACCGGGGAGCTGTTTTTT.

The rearrangement joins TRBV9 to TRBJ2-2; 12 nucleotides agree with TRBD1. The junction had 4 bases not matched to a gene; V was cut back by 0 bases and J by 4 bases. Germline V lookup: CDR1 SGDLS, CDR2 YYNGEE. The CDR3 sequence is 17 residues long. CDR3 sequence reads: CASSVGGTGGTTGELFF. Written as DNA, the CDR3 is TGTGCCAGCAGCGTAGGTGGGACAGGGGGCACCACCGGGGAGCTGTTTTTT. Supplemented by reference TRBV9 and TRBJ2-2, the full variable domain reads DSGVTQTPKHLITATGQRVTLRCSPRSGDLSVYWYQQSLDQGLQFLIQYYNGEERAKGNILERFSAQQFPDLHSELNLSSLELGDSALYFCASSVGGTGGTTGELFFGEGSRLTVL.

The chain links TRBV5-1 to TRBJ1-1; 8 bases are a match to TRBD1. V dropped 3 bases and J dropped 7; count of bases not matched to a gene: 5. The CDR3 runs to 13 residues. Germline V lookup: CDR1 SGHRS, CDR2 YFSETQ. CDR3 in DNA: TGCGCCAGCAGCTGGGGACAGGCGGGTGAAGCTTTCTTT. This translates into CASSWGQAGEAFF.

In this sample, this clone turned up once. A read error may explain this, as a much larger clone is one base away. In DNA form, the CDR3 reads TGCAGAGGGAGCGGGTGGAATCAAGAGACCCAGTACTTC. Residues: CRGSGWNQETQYF. The chain employs TRBV20-1 and TRBJ2-5; D possibly corresponds to TRBD2 (6 bases). In germline, CDR1 is DFQATT, CDR2 SNEGSKA (reference sequence). The CDR3 sequence is 13 residues long.

This clone was counted many times. The rearrangement links TRBV6-1 to TRBJ2-2; 7 bases are a match to TRBD2. Trimming removed 11 bases from V and 0 bases from J; junction bases left unmatched: 0. From germline, CDR1 is MNHNS and CDR2 SASEGT. This CDR3 has 12 amino acids. The CDR3 reads CAGGANTGELFF. CDR3 nucleotide sequence: TGTGCCGGGGGGGCGAACACCGGGGAGCTGTTTTTT.

This clone was observed a handful of times. This chain uses TRBV5-1 with TRBJ2-7; D is possibly TRBD1 (6 bases). The CDR3 has 14 amino acids. Germline lookup yields CDR1 SGHRS and CDR2 YFSETQ. V dropped 3 bases and J dropped 4 bases, with 14 bases sitting between them. CDR3 sequence reads: CASSSGTLTYEQYF. DNA of the CDR3: TGCGCCAGCAGCTCCGGGACACTCACGTACGAGCAGTACTTC.